Reported below is one T cell receptor beta chain. The V gene's germline CDR1 is LNHDA and CDR2 SQIVND (reference sequence). With 3 bases clipped from V and 0 bases from J, the junction kept 13 bases outside the gene matches. The CDR3 has 18 residues. This sample is drawn from a study of blood T cell repertoires in COVID-19. Study details: From the United States, Italy and Spain came samples of acute and convalescent COVID-19.

In the original workflow: From reference gene primer amplification, estimates of nucleated cell counts were derived. The table came from immunoSEQ multiplex PCR; TCRdb's copy has only in-frame clones and leaves some out. Clone size and the V and J calls come from that table; the DNA yielded D and trimming. The sample has about 140,000 clones; around 82% are singletons. Sequencing was done on a sample of peripheral blood. The J gene is TRBJ2-7, the V gene TRBV19; 8 bases map to TRBD1. This receptor was taken from a man between 60 and 75 years old with acute or convalescent COVID-19. The CDR3 sequence: CASSIGTGSTSYSYEQYF. CDR3 nucleotide sequence: TGTGCCAGTAGTATTGGGACAGGTTCTACGTCCTACTCCTACGAGCAGTACTTC.